The 29 T cell receptor beta chains in this list originate from one sample, sequenced in a study of T cells in Graves' hyperthyroidism and ophthalmopathy. The TCR beta CDR3 regions underwent amplification using RNA transcripts as the source. HTBI primers drove first-round RT-PCR of the TCR CDR3. Via MiXCR, TCRdb re-called the multiplex PCR reads, giving one row per CDR3 protein. The sample records 390,000 or so distinct CDR3 sequences, around 15% being singletons. Sequencing used blood. Source of these receptors: a man aged 18 to 29 with Graves' ophthalmopathy.

In its sample, this clonotype was seen many times. This rearrangement joins TRBV6-5 to TRBJ1-5, with a tentative D call TRBD1 (5 bases). CDR3 length equals 17 residues. Germline V lookup: CDR1 MNHEY, CDR2 SVGAGI. Trimming left V 1 base short and J 5 bases short, with 18 bases between. This CDR3 reads CASSYLPPRGGHQPQHF. In DNA form, the CDR3 reads TGTGCCAGCAGTTACTTGCCACCCCGGGGCGGGCATCAGCCCCAGCATTTT.

This clonotype came up a few times. This chain joins TRBV6-1 and TRBJ2-2, with D maybe TRBD2 (6 bases). Germline loops: CDR1 MNHNS, CDR2 SASEGT. CDR3 length equals 15 residues. V gave up 0 bases and J gave up 4 bases, with 9 bases separating them. CDR3 protein: CASSEAGGLTGELFF. The CDR3 DNA reads TGTGCCAGCAGTGAAGCGGGGGGTCTCACCGGGGAGCTGTTTTTT.

This clonotype was recorded many times. The rearrangement joins TRBV7-9 to TRBJ2-3; D could derive from TRBD1 or TRBD2 (5 bases each). Looked up from germline, CDR1 is SEHNR and CDR2 is FQNEAQ (reference sequence). Trimming removed 8 bases at V and 0 bases at J, with 12 bases between. CDR3 length equals 14 residues. The CDR3 DNA is TGTGCCAGCGGCCGGGACCGTAGCACAGATACGCAGTATTTT. Translating gives CASGRDRSTDTQYF.

At least ten counts were recorded for this clonotype. V and J are TRBV2 and TRBJ1-1; D gene ambiguous. Trimming left V 5 bases short and J 2 bases short, with 9 bases between. Germline lookup yields CDR1 SNHLY and CDR2 FYNNEI. The length of the CDR3 is 13 residues. DNA of the CDR3: TGTGCCAGCAGTACCCGGTTAAACACTGAAGCTTTCTTT. As protein: CASSTRLNTEAFF.

Only a few counts were recorded for this clonotype. The rearrangement joins TRBV12-5 to TRBJ1-1; tentative D call: TRBD1 (5 bases). The CDR3 spans 13 residues. The ends were cut back, 5 bases at V and 1 base at J, with 8 bases in the middle. Per germline, CDR1 LGHNT and CDR2 FRNRAP. This chain's CDR3 is CASGHGANTEAFF. CDR3 coding DNA: TGTGCTAGTGGTCATGGGGCGAACACTGAAGCTTTCTTT.

Details on this clonotype: Given a much more abundant clone one base away, this may be a read error. This chain joins TRBV12-3 or TRBV12-4 and TRBJ2-2; TRBD2 matches 7 bases. The CDR3 has 16 amino acids. Here the CDR3 DNA reads TGTGCCAGCGGTTTTCGTTTAGCGGGTAACACCGGGGAGCTGTTTTTT. Translating it yields CASGFRLAGNTGELFF.

This clonotype has at least ten counts. The chain uses TRBV27 and TRBJ1-1, with TRBD1 as a possible D gene (5 bases). The CDR3 extends over 15 amino acids. Germline V CDR1 and CDR2: MNHEY, SMNVEV (reference sequence). V dropped 0 bases and J dropped 1 base, with 9 bases sitting between them. The CDR3: CASSLSTGGNTEAFF. CDR3 DNA: TGTGCCAGCAGTTTATCGACCGGGGGGAACACTGAAGCTTTCTTT.

This clonotype was recorded many times. The chain uses TRBV30 and TRBJ2-2, with D possibly matching TRBD2 (6 bases). CDR3 length equals 15 residues. Trimming took off 0 bases at V and 7 bases at J, with 15 bases between the two ends. CDR1 is GTSNPN, CDR2 SVGIG, per germline (reference sequence). In nucleotides, the CDR3 is TGTGCCTGGAGTGTATCGCAACGGGAGATCGGGGAGCTGTTTTTT. Protein: CAWSVSQREIGELFF.

This clonotype was counted at least ten times. The J gene is TRBJ2-6, the V gene TRBV5-6; no clear D. The ends were cut back, 0 bases at V and 2 bases at J, with 3 bases in the middle. Germline CDR1 is SGHDT and CDR2 is YYEEEE. The length of the CDR3 is 14 residues. CDR3 amino acids: CASSLVAGANVLTF. The DNA for the CDR3 is TGTGCCAGCAGCTTGGTAGCTGGGGCCAACGTCCTGACTTTC.

The chain combines TRBV10-1 with TRBJ2-1, with 8 bases that match TRBD1. Germline V gives CDR1 WNHNN, CDR2 SYGVQD (reference sequence). The V segment lost 4 bases and the J segment 3 bases; nucleotides outside the gene matches: 11. The length of the CDR3 is 17 residues. For the CDR3, the DNA is TGCGCCAGCAGTGGGCCAAAACAGGGGGTCTTCTACAATGAGCAGTTCTTC. Translated, it gives CASSGPKQGVFYNEQFF.

This clonotype was seen at least ten times. The chain is built from TRBV5-1 and TRBJ2-2, with D unclear. The germline gives CDR1 SGHRS, CDR2 YFSETQ. The CDR3 runs 15 residues. V shed 0 bases and J shed 1 base, with 7 bases lying between them. CDR3: CASSLVAENTGELFF. Written as DNA, the CDR3 is TGCGCCAGCAGCTTGGTAGCCGAGAACACCGGGGAGCTGTTTTTT.

This clonotype was recorded at least ten times. This chain links TRBV18 with TRBJ2-1; tentatively, D is TRBD1 (5 bases). The V gene's germline CDR1 is KGHSH and CDR2 LQKENI. This CDR3 is 15 amino acids long. V lost 3 bases and J 8 bases, leaving 17 bases between the germline ends. This CDR3 is CASSPYPAGSDEQFF. The DNA of the CDR3 is TGTGCCAGCTCACCCTACCCGGCAGGGTCGGATGAGCAGTTCTTC.

This clonotype was seen ten or more times. V gene TRBV30 combines with J gene TRBJ1-3; unclear D gene. The germline gives CDR1 GTSNPN, CDR2 SVGIG (reference sequence). The CDR3 covers 13 residues. V was cut by 4 bases and J by 0 bases, with 7 bases left in between. The CDR3: CAWTVVSGNTIYF. In DNA form, the CDR3 reads TGTGCCTGGACTGTAGTCTCTGGAAACACCATATATTTT.

The chain has TRBV19 and TRBJ2-1; the D gene is possibly TRBD2 (6 bases). There are 13 residues in the CDR3. The V and J ends lost 4 bases and 7 bases respectively, with 11 bases between them. Germline values: CDR1 LNHDA, CDR2 SQIVND (reference sequence). CDR3 amino acids: CASSNSGRNEQFF. The CDR3 bases are TGTGCCAGTAGTAATAGCGGAAGAAATGAGCAGTTCTTC.

This clonotype has a count of ten or more. The rearrangement joins TRBV24-1 to TRBJ2-1; possibly TRBD2 for D (5 bases). Trimming removed 3 bases at V and 6 bases at J, with 11 bases between. Germline loops: CDR1 KGHDR, CDR2 SFDVKD. The CDR3 covers 14 residues. CDR3 region: CATSDGRGSNEQFF. The CDR3 coding sequence is TGTGCCACCAGTGATGGAAGAGGGTCCAATGAGCAGTTCTTC.

This chain links TRBV9 with TRBJ2-1, with D unresolved. Trimming shortened V by 4 bases and J by 0 bases, and 14 bases separated the two germline ends. The CDR3 has 16 amino acids. CDR1 SGDLS and CDR2 YYNGEE come from the germline V gene. The CDR3 DNA follows: TGTGCCAGCAGCAGATCTGTGACGAGCTCCTACAATGAGCAGTTCTTC. Residues: CASSRSVTSSYNEQFF.

This clonotype was picked up many times. V and J are TRBV6-1 and TRBJ1-2, with a possible D match to TRBD1 (6 bases). The CDR3 spans 13 residues. Trimming left V 3 bases short and J 7 bases short, with 12 bases between. Looked up from germline, CDR1 is MNHNS and CDR2 is SASEGT. This CDR3 reads CASSDPGDTGYTF. For the CDR3, the DNA is TGTGCCAGCAGTGACCCGGGGGACACTGGCTACACCTTC.

This clonotype was counted ten times or more. V and J are TRBV11-2 and TRBJ2-7; D remains ambiguous. Trimming removed 5 bases at V and 5 bases at J, with 7 bases between. CDR3 size: 11 residues. The germline gives CDR1 SGHAT, CDR2 FQNNGV. Written as DNA, the CDR3 is TGTGCCAGCAGCCGTAGAGACGAGCAGTACTTC. Translated: CASSRRDEQYF.

This clonotype has at least ten counts. The genes are TRBV6-1 and TRBJ1-2; possibly TRBD1 for D (5 bases). V was pared by 6 bases and J by 4 bases, with 15 bases between. The CDR3 has 14 residues. Germline CDR1 MNHNS, CDR2 SASEGT. CDR3: CASRTDSYSYGYTF. CDR3 nucleotide sequence: TGTGCCAGCAGAACTGACAGCTACTCCTATGGCTACACCTTC.

This clonotype was seen at least ten times. This sequence joins TRBV2 and TRBJ2-1; D gene unclear. Germline assignment: CDR1 SNHLY and CDR2 FYNNEI. The CDR3 has 15 residues. The germline V and J ends were trimmed by 1 base and 3 bases, with 10 bases remaining between them. In DNA, the CDR3 is TGTGCCAGCAGTGAAGGGGGTGCCCACTACAATGAGCAGTTCTTC. It codes for CASSEGGAHYNEQFF. Full variable domain (rest looked up from reference TRBV2 and TRBJ2-1): EPEVTQTPSHQVTQMGQEVILRCVPISNHLYFYWYRQILGQKVEFLVSFYNNEISEKSEIFDDQFSVERPDGSNFTLKIRSTKLEDSAMYFCASSEGGAHYNEQFFGPGTRLTVL.

This clonotype appeared many times. This chain joins TRBV30 and TRBJ1-2, with 8 nucleotides matching TRBD1. Losses at the gene ends were 2 bases for V and 7 bases for J; bases not matched to a gene: 9. The CDR3 extends over 14 amino acids. Germline loops: CDR1 GTSNPN, CDR2 SVGIG (reference sequence). The CDR3 DNA follows: TGTGCCTGGAGTTTTATCGGGACAGGTGGTGGCTACACCTTC. Its translation: CAWSFIGTGGGYTF.

This clonotype came up a few times. This chain links TRBV7-9 with TRBJ2-5; D perhaps matches TRBD1 (6 bases). V was clipped by 5 bases and J by 3 bases, with 16 bases between them. Germline V gives CDR1 SEHNR, CDR2 FQNEAQ (reference sequence). The CDR3 length is 15 residues. CDR3 DNA sequence: TGTGCCAGCAGCGAGTTCGGGACATTAGAAGAGACCCAGTACTTC. Translated: CASSEFGTLEETQYF.

There are many counts of this clonotype. The CDR3 DNA follows: TGTGCCATCAGATCGCGGGGGATGGCAGATACGCAGTATTTT. It is translated as CAIRSRGMADTQYF. The chain carries TRBV10-3 and TRBJ2-3; 7 nucleotides align to TRBD2. With V trimmed by 6 bases and J by 4 bases, 7 bases remained unmatched. The CDR3 totals 14 residues. Per germline, CDR1 ENHRY and CDR2 SYGVKD.

The chain uses TRBV4-1 and TRBJ2-1; tentative D call: TRBD1 (5 bases). Germline V CDR1 and CDR2: MGHRA, YSYEKL. The CDR3 is 16 amino acids. Trimming shortened V by 1 base and J by 4 bases, and 14 bases separated the two germline ends. CDR3 protein: CASSQVAGSGYNEQFF. The CDR3 DNA reads as TGCGCCAGCAGCCAAGTGGCCGGGTCAGGGTACAATGAGCAGTTCTTC.

In regard to this clonotype: Because it lacks the conserved phenylalanine or tryptophan at the end, this CDR3 is likely a read error. This rearrangement joins TRBV6-4 to TRBJ2-7; D call uncertain. This CDR3 is built from 13 residues. Germline V CDR1 and CDR2: MRHNA, SNTAGT. V lost 4 bases to trimming and J lost 0 bases, with 7 bases between them. CDR3 sequence (DNA): TGTGCCAGCAGTGCCGGACCCTCCTACGAGCAGTACTCC. Translating it yields CASSAGPSYEQYS.

At least ten counts were recorded for this clonotype. The chain recombines TRBV12-3 or TRBV12-4 with TRBJ2-7; the match to TRBD2 covers 9 bases. This CDR3 is built from 15 residues. Trimming at V came to 10 bases and at J to 5 bases, leaving 15 bases not matched to a gene. The CDR3 DNA sequence: TGTGCCATCCTAGGAGGTAGCGGGAGAATCCACGAGCAGTACTTC. This translates into CAILGGSGRIHEQYF.

A few counts support this clonotype. This chain links TRBV27 with TRBJ1-2; TRBD1 aligns across 7 bases. The CDR3 consists of 13 residues. CDR1 MNHEY and CDR2 SMNVEV come from the germline V gene (reference sequence). The V and J ends lost 8 bases and 5 bases, in that order; junction bases with no gene match: 8. CDR3 residues: CASRLGQAYGYTF. As DNA, the CDR3 is TGTGCCAGCCGCTTAGGACAGGCTTATGGCTACACCTTC.

A remark on this clonotype: It may be a read error: a sequence one base away is much more abundant. This chain links TRBV20-1 with TRBJ2-7; 9 bases align to TRBD1. This CDR3 region has 13 residues. Looked up from germline, CDR1 is DFQATT and CDR2 is SNEGSKA (reference sequence). Trimming took 8 bases from V and 4 from J; bases not matched to a gene: 9. CDR3 residues: CSSGADRGYEQYF. The CDR3, as DNA: TGCAGTTCTGGAGCGGACAGGGGTTACGAGCAGTACTTC.

The CDR3 reads CASSQVAGLTEAFF. The CDR3 coding sequence is TGTGCCAGCAGCCAAGTCGCAGGGCTGACTGAAGCTTTCTTT. The genes are TRBV14 and TRBJ1-1, with a tentative D call TRBD1 (5 bases). Trimming removed 1 base at V and 5 bases at J, with 11 bases between. The germline gives CDR1 SGHDN, CDR2 FVKESK. The length of the CDR3 is 14 residues.